This entry lists 26 T cell receptor beta chains sequenced from one sample in a study of regulatory T cells in long-lasting Graves disease. Both iRepertoire HTBI primers and Arm-PCR of CDR3 regions were used to build the TCR beta libraries. Each CDR3 protein gets one entry after TCRdb re-called the multiplex PCR reads with MiXCR. The table has over 300,000 distinct CDR3 sequences, roughly a fifth seen once. Regarding time point: persistent/refractory GD, antithyroid drugs over 5 years with positive TRAb. Scientists built the TCR library using RNA that was extracted from PBMCs. This specimen was peripheral blood mononuclear cells (PBMCs), taken when the disease was refractory, from a patient treated with antithyroid drugs. The receptors here all came from a female donor with Graves disease.

This clonotype was observed a few times. The gene calls are TRBV7-9 and TRBJ1-1; D remains ambiguous. Germline V gene lookup returns CDR1 SEHNR and CDR2 FQNEAQ (reference sequence). The ends were cut back, 5 bases at V and 6 bases at J, with 10 bases in the middle. The CDR3 runs 12 residues. The DNA of the CDR3 is TGTGCCAGCAGCCCACCATTCCCTGAAGCTTTCTTT. Protein: CASSPPFPEAFF.

The chain links TRBV3-1 to TRBJ2-5; no reliable D call. CDR1 and CDR2 (germline): LGHDT, YNNKEL (reference sequence). The CDR3 is 13 amino acids. V dropped 4 bases and J dropped 5 bases, with 11 bases sitting between them. CDR3 in amino acids: CASSPDFLETQYF. In DNA, the CDR3 is TGTGCCAGCAGCCCAGATTTTCTCGAGACCCAGTACTTC.

Ten or more counts support this clonotype. The rearrangement joins TRBV20-1 to TRBJ1-2; no clear D gene. The V end lost 4 bases, the J end lost 4 bases, and 10 bases lay between the germline ends. Looked up from germline, CDR1 is DFQATT and CDR2 is SNEGSKA (reference sequence). The CDR3 is made up of 12 amino acids. In DNA, the CDR3 is TGCAGTGCTAATCAAGACCCCTATGGCTACACCTTC. As protein: CSANQDPYGYTF.

The J gene is TRBJ2-7, the V gene TRBV9; 9 bases are shared with TRBD2. CDR1 SGDLS and CDR2 YYNGEE come from the germline V gene. The CDR3 is 15 residues long. Trimming removed 3 bases from V and 2 bases from J; junction bases left unmatched: 6. CDR3 in amino acids: CASSASSGSPYEQYF. The CDR3 DNA sequence: TGTGCCAGCAGCGCCAGTAGCGGGAGCCCCTACGAGCAGTACTTC.

The rearrangement uses TRBV19 and TRBJ2-7; 7 bases align to TRBD2. V lost 9 bases to trimming and J lost 2 bases; unmatched junction nucleotides: 10. The CDR3 is made up of 14 amino acids. Per germline, CDR1 LNHDA and CDR2 SQIVND (reference sequence). Written as DNA, the CDR3 is TGTGCCAGCACAGATAGCGGGTCCCCCTACGAGCAGTACTTC. Its translation: CASTDSGSPYEQYF.

This clonotype occurred many times. This sequence joins TRBV28 and TRBJ2-5, with D hard to call. CDR1 MDHEN and CDR2 SYDVKM come from the germline V gene. The CDR3 loop spans 14 amino acids. The V and J ends lost 5 bases and 2 bases respectively, with 12 bases between them. For the CDR3, the DNA is TGTGCCAGCAGTGGGGATCTAGAACAAGAGACCCAGTACTTC. Residues: CASSGDLEQETQYF. The whole variable domain, filled in from reference TRBV28 and TRBJ2-5, reads DVKVTQSSRYLVKRTGEKVFLECVQDMDHENMFWYRQDPGLGLRLIYFSYDVKMKEKGDIPEGYSVSREKKERFSLILESASTNQTSMYLCASSGDLEQETQYFGPGTRLLVL.

This chain joins TRBV30 and TRBJ2-1; D remains unclear. This CDR3 has 13 amino acids. Trimming took off 0 bases at V and 4 bases at J, with 7 bases between the two ends. The V gene's germline CDR1 is GTSNPN and CDR2 SVGIG (reference sequence). The CDR3 DNA reads as TGTGCCTGGAGTGTATTAGGTTACAATGAGCAGTTCTTC. This translates into CAWSVLGYNEQFF.

This clonotype was found many times. The rearrangement joins TRBV11-3 to TRBJ1-1; D gene uncertain. The CDR3 length is 14 residues. Germline CDR1 SGHNT, CDR2 YENEEA. Trimming took off 0 bases at V and 3 bases at J, with 8 bases between the two ends. The CDR3 bases are TGTGCCAGCAGCTTAGATGAGGGATACACTGAAGCTTTCTTT. Translated, it gives CASSLDEGYTEAFF.

This clonotype was detected a few times. J is TRBJ1-2 and V is TRBV2, with D possibly being TRBD1 (5 bases). The CDR3 is 13 amino acids. Trimming removed 7 bases from V and 6 bases from J, with 15 bases in between. Germline V gene sequence: CDR1 SNHLY, CDR2 FYNNEI. CDR3 amino acids: CASNIGAGDGYTF. CDR3 DNA: TGTGCCAGCAATATTGGGGCTGGGGATGGCTACACCTTC. The whole variable domain, remainder taken from reference TRBV2 and TRBJ1-2, is EPEVTQTPSHQVTQMGQEVILRCVPISNHLYFYWYRQILGQKVEFLVSFYNNEISEKSEIFDDQFSVERPDGSNFTLKIRSTKLEDSAMYFCASNIGAGDGYTFGSGTRLTVV.

This clonotype appeared many times. The chain employs TRBV7-8 and TRBJ1-4; a possible D gene is TRBD1 (6 bases). V gave up 1 base and J gave up 6 bases, with 12 bases separating them. Germline CDR1 SGHVS, CDR2 FQNEAQ. The CDR3 has 15 residues. In DNA, the CDR3 is TGTGCCAGCAGCTTAGTGGGACACGGCCATGAAAAACTGTTTTTT. It yields the protein CASSLVGHGHEKLFF. The full variable domain, with the rest looked up from reference TRBV7-8 and TRBJ1-4, is GAGVSQSPRYKVAKRGQDVALRCDPISGHVSLFWYQQALGQGPEFLTYFQNEAQLDKSGLPSDRFFAERPEGSVSTLKIQRTQQEDSAVYLCASSLVGHGHEKLFFGSGTQLSVL.

The genes are TRBV29-1 and TRBJ2-1, with 14 bases lining up with TRBD2. CDR1 is SQVTM, CDR2 ANQGSEA, per germline. V dropped 5 bases and J dropped 9; count of bases not matched to a gene: 6. The CDR3 spans 14 residues. In DNA form, the CDR3 reads TGCAGCGTTAGACTAGCGGGGGGGCTACTTGAGCAGTTCTTC. Its protein is CSVRLAGGLLEQFF.

Many counts were recorded for this clonotype. This rearrangement joins TRBV6-2 or TRBV6-3 to TRBJ1-1; TRBD1 matches at 8 bases. Germline values: CDR1 MNHEY, CDR2 SVGEGT. The V gene end was trimmed by 5 bases and the J gene end by 4 bases; junction bases not matched to a gene: 12. The CDR3 loop spans 16 amino acids. In DNA form, the CDR3 reads TGTGCCAGCAGTCGTTCCCCCCTCACAGGGGGCACTGAAGCTTTCTTT. Its protein product is CASSRSPLTGGTEAFF.

In the case of this clonotype: A much larger clone differs from this one at a single base, so this may be a read error. This rearrangement joins TRBV12-3 or TRBV12-4 to TRBJ1-4; 8 bases fit TRBD1. This CDR3 region has 16 residues. V trimming: 6 bases; J trimming: 0 bases; junction bases outside the gene matches: 6. DNA for the CDR3: TGTGCCAGCAGGGCCGACAGGGGTTCAACTAATGAAAAACTGTTTTTT. Its protein is CASRADRGSTNEKLFF.

With regard to this clonotype: A much larger clone lies a single base off, so this may be a read error. CDR3 DNA sequence: TGTGCCAGCAGTGAATTAAGTCCTCGATCCTATGGCTACACCTTC. As protein: CASSELSPRSYGYTF. J is TRBJ1-2 and V is TRBV6-1; D remains unclear. V shed 2 bases and J shed 4 bases, with 14 bases lying between them. Germline V gives CDR1 MNHNS, CDR2 SASEGT. The CDR3 totals 15 residues.

The chain is built from TRBV15 and TRBJ2-6; D uncertain. CDR1 is LNHNV and CDR2 is YYDKDF in the germline V gene (reference sequence). The ends were cut back, 1 base at V and 2 bases at J, with 6 bases in the middle. The length of the CDR3 is 15 residues. CDR3 sequence (DNA): TGTGCCACCAGCAGAGGGGGTACTGGGGCCAACGTCCTGACTTTC. Encoded protein: CATSRGGTGANVLTF.

This clonotype occurred a few times. This rearrangement joins TRBV19 to TRBJ2-7, with 8 nucleotides matching TRBD1. With 8 bases clipped from V and 3 bases from J, the junction kept 6 bases outside the gene matches. This CDR3 region has 13 residues. CDR1 is LNHDA and CDR2 is SQIVND in the germline V gene (reference sequence). The CDR3, as DNA: TGTGCCAGTCGATACGGACAGGGCTACGAGCAGTACTTC. It encodes CASRYGQGYEQYF.

As for this clonotype: The junction differs from germline at one of its ends, possibly a read error. The chain has TRBV11-2 and TRBJ2-7; tentative D call: TRBD1 (6 bases). The CDR3 is 14 residues long. Germline V gene sequence: CDR1 SGHAT, CDR2 FQNNGV. In DNA form, the CDR3 reads TGTGCCAGCAGCACCTGGACAGAGTCCTACGCGCAGTACTTC. Protein product: CASSTWTESYAQYF.

This chain links TRBV7-9 with TRBJ2-2, with TRBD1 matching 10 bases. With 5 bases clipped from V and 7 bases from J, the junction kept 7 bases outside the gene matches. From germline, CDR1 is SEHNR and CDR2 FQNEAQ (reference sequence). The CDR3 consists of 15 residues. The CDR3: CASSADRGLGGELFF. DNA of the CDR3: TGTGCCAGCAGCGCAGACAGGGGGCTCGGCGGGGAGCTGTTTTTT.

This clonotype was counted at least ten times. This chain connects TRBV6-1 to TRBJ1-4; TRBD1 aligns across 8 bases. J gave up 7 bases and V 3 bases, and 7 bases lay outside the gene matches. Looked up from germline, CDR1 is MNHNS and CDR2 is SASEGT. The CDR3 is 15 amino acids. The CDR3 DNA follows: TGTGCCAGCAGTGACGCAGGGGGCTTTACTGAAAAACTGTTTTTT. As protein: CASSDAGGFTEKLFF.

The V and J genes are TRBV7-3 and TRBJ2-5; D possibly corresponds to TRBD2 (7 bases). V lost 5 bases and J 5 bases, leaving 18 bases between the germline ends. Germline values: CDR1 SGHTA, CDR2 FQGTGA. CDR3 length: 15 residues. The DNA of the CDR3 is TGTGCCAGCAGCACAATAAGGGGGGGATCGGAGACCCAGTACTTC. It specifies CASSTIRGGSETQYF.

The CDR3 is CASSPSLGSTDTQYF. CDR3 DNA sequence: TGTGCCAGCAGCCCCTCACTAGGTAGCACAGATACGCAGTATTTT. The chain recombines TRBV11-2 with TRBJ2-3, with a tentative D call TRBD2 (5 bases). V was pared by 5 bases and J by 0 bases, with 12 bases between. This CDR3 contains 15 residues. From germline, CDR1 is SGHAT and CDR2 FQNNGV.

This clonotype has a count of ten or more. The CDR3 DNA reads as TGTGCCAGCAGTTCACGACAGGGACGGTCATACGAGCAGTACTTC. Amino acid sequence: CASSSRQGRSYEQYF. This chain connects TRBV12-3 or TRBV12-4 to TRBJ2-7; 7 nucleotides align to TRBD1. Trimming took 4 bases from V and 4 from J; bases not matched to a gene: 10. The CDR3 has 15 amino acids.

CDR3 sequence reads: CATGLRHGGVPLYEQYF. The CDR3, as DNA: TGTGCCACCGGACTGCGGCACGGGGGGGTGCCGCTATACGAGCAGTACTTC. The rearrangement joins TRBV28 to TRBJ2-7; 8 positions agree with TRBD2. V shed 10 bases and J 4 bases; nucleotides not matched to a gene: 21. Germline values: CDR1 MDHEN, CDR2 SYDVKM. There are 17 residues in the CDR3.

This clonotype was counted only a few times. The DNA of the CDR3 is TGTGCCAGCAGACCGGACAGGGGTACCTCTAACTATGGCTACACCTTC. The encoded protein is CASRPDRGTSNYGYTF. This rearrangement joins TRBV7-9 to TRBJ1-2, with TRBD1 matching 9 bases. Trimming at V came to 6 bases and at J to 0 bases, leaving 8 bases not matched to a gene. This CDR3 is built from 16 residues. Germline CDR1 is SEHNR and CDR2 is FQNEAQ (reference sequence).

The sample holds a few counts of this clonotype. The chain has TRBV27 and TRBJ1-5; a possible D gene is TRBD1 (6 bases). This CDR3 comprises 12 residues. The V end lost 10 bases, the J end lost 6 bases, and 13 bases lay between the germline ends. Germline CDR1 MNHEY, CDR2 SMNVEV (reference sequence). CDR3 amino acids: CAIRGRGQPQHF. CDR3 bases: TGTGCCATCAGGGGTCGCGGTCAGCCCCAGCATTTT.

The chain couples TRBV27 to TRBJ2-2, with D possibly being TRBD2 (6 bases). Deletions cut 8 bases from V and 1 base from J, with 14 bases between. This CDR3 contains 15 residues. Germline V gene data show CDR1 as MNHEY and CDR2 as SMNVEV (reference sequence). CDR3 residues: CASGVRGWNTGELFF. In nucleotides, the CDR3 is TGTGCCAGCGGGGTACGGGGGTGGAACACCGGGGAGCTGTTTTTT.